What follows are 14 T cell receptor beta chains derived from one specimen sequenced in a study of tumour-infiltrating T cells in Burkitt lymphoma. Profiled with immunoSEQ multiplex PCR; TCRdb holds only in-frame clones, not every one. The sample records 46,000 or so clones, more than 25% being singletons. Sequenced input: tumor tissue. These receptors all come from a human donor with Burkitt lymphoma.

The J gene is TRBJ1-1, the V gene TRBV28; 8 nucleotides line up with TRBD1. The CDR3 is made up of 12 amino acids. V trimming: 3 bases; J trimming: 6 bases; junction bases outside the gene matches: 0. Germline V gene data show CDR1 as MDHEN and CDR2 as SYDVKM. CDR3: CASSLGQAEAFF. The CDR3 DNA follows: TGTGCCAGCAGTTTGGGACAGGCTGAAGCTTTCTTT.

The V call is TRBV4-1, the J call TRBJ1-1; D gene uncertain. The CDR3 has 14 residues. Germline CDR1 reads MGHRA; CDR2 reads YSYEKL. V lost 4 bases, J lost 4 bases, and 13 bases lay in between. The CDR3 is CASSLPPPGTEAFF. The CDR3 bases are TGCGCCAGCAGCCTCCCCCCCCCGGGCACTGAAGCTTTCTTT.

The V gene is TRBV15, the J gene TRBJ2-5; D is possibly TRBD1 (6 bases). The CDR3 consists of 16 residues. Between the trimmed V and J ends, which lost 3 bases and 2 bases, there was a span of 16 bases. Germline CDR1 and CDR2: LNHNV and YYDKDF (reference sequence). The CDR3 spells CATSRASGTHQETQYF. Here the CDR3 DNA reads TGTGCCACCAGCAGGGCTTCCGGGACACATCAAGAGACCCAGTACTTC.

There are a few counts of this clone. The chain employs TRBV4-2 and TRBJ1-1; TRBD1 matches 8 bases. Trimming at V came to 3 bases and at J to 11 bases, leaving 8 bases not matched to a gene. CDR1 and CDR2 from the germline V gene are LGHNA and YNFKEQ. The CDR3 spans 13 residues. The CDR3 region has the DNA TGTGCCAGCAGCCAGGACAGGGAGTCAGGCGCTTTCTTT. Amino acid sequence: CASSQDRESGAFF.

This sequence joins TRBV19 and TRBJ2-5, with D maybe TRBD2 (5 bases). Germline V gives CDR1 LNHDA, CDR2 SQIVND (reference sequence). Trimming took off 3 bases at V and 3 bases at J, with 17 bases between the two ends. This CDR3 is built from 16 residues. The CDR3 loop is CASSIGLAGLEETQYF. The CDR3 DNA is TGTGCCAGTAGTATCGGGCTAGCCGGTCTTGAAGAGACCCAGTACTTC.

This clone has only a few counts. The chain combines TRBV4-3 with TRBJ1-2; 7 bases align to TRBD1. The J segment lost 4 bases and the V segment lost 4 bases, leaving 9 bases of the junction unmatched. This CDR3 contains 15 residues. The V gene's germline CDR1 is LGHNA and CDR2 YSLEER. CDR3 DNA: TGCGCCAGCAGCCCGAGACAGGGACCCACCTATGGCTACACCTTC. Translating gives CASSPRQGPTYGYTF.

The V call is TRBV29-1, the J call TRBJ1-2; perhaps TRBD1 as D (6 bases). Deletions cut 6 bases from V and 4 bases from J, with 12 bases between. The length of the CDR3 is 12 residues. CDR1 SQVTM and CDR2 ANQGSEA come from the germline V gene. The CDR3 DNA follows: TGCAGCGTGGTTGACAGGCGCTATGGCTACACCTTC. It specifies CSVVDRRYGYTF.

The CDR3 DNA reads TGTGCCAGCAGCGACAGGGGCGCAGGGGATACGCAGTATTTT. This encodes CASSDRGAGDTQYF. J is TRBJ2-3 and V is TRBV6-1; 8 bases agree with TRBD1. Germline-derived CDR1 and CDR2 are MNHNS and SASEGT. The CDR3 has 14 amino acids. With V trimmed by 6 bases and J by 6 bases, 8 bases remained unmatched.

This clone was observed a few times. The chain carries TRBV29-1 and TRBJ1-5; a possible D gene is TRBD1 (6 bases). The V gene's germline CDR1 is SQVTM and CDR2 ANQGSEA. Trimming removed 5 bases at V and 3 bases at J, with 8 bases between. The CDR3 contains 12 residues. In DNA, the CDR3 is TGCAGCGTTCGGGACACCAATCAGCCCCAGCATTTT. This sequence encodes CSVRDTNQPQHF. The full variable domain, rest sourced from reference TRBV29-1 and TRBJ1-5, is SAVISQKPSRDICQRGTSLTIQCQVDSQVTMMFWYRQQPGQSLTLIATANQGSEATYESGFVIDKFPISRPNLTFSTLTVSNMSPEDSSIYLCSVRDTNQPQHFGDGTRLSIL.

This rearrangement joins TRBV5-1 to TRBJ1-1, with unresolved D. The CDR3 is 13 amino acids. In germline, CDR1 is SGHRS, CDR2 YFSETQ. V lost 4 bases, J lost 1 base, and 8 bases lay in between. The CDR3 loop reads CASSPNPNTEAFF. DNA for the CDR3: TGCGCCAGCAGCCCCAACCCGAACACTGAAGCTTTCTTT.

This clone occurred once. CDR3 in DNA: TGTGCCAGTAGTATAGCCGGGGACACCTTTCCCTACGAGCAGTACTTC. It encodes CASSIAGDTFPYEQYF. The chain employs TRBV19 and TRBJ2-7, with D possibly matching TRBD1 (6 bases). V lost 1 base to trimming and J lost 2 bases, with 15 bases between them. The germline CDR1 and CDR2 sequences are LNHDA and SQIVND (reference sequence). The CDR3 covers 16 residues. The variable domain in full, with the rest retrieved from reference TRBV19 and TRBJ2-7, is DGGITQSPKYLFRKEGQNVTLSCEQNLNHDAMYWYRQDPGQGLRLIYYSQIVNDFQKGDIAEGYSVSREKKESFPLTVTSAQKNPTAFYLCASSIAGDTFPYEQYFGPGTRLTVT.

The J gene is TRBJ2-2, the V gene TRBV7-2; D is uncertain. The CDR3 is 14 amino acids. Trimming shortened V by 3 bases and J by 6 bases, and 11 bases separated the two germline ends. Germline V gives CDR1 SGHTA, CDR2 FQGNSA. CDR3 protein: CASSLVSGSGELFF. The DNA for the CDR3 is TGTGCCAGCAGCTTGGTTTCGGGCTCCGGGGAGCTGTTTTTT.

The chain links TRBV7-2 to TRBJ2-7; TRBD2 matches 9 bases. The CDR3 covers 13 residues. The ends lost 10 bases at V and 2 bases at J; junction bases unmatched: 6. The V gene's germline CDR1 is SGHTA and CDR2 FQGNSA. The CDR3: CAISRGGAYEQYF. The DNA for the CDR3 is TGTGCCATCTCGCGCGGGGGGGCCTACGAGCAGTACTTC.

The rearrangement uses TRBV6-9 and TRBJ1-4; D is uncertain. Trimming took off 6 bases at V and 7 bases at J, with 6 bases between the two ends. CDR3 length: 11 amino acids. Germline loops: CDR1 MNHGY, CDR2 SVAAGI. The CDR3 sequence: CASRYREKLFF. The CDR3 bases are TGTGCCAGCAGGTATCGTGAAAAACTGTTTTTT.